One and the same sample provided the 17 T cell receptor beta chains below, sequenced in a study of monozygotic twins with inflammatory bowel disease. TCRdb re-called the 5' RACE reads, yielding one record per CDR3 amino acid sequence without DNA. There are around 380,000 distinct CDR3 sequences in the sample, with approximately 2.3% held by the top ten. Specimen: blood. The receptors originated from a human donor with ulcerative colitis or Crohn's disease, or a healthy co-twin of an affected twin (not recorded which).

V gene TRBV9 combines with J gene TRBJ2-5. Looked up from germline, CDR1 is SGDLS and CDR2 is YYNGEE. The CDR3 runs 15 residues. The CDR3 is CASSVGEWSQETQYF.

The rearrangement links TRBV7-9 to TRBJ1-6. CDR1 is SEHNR, CDR2 FQNEAQ, per germline (reference sequence). The CDR3 has 14 amino acids. The CDR3 is CAGRGETYNSPLHF.

The CDR3 region is CASSGRAAGAHNTEAFF. The chain employs TRBV7-9 and TRBJ1-1. Germline V gives CDR1 SEHNR, CDR2 FQNEAQ (reference sequence). This CDR3 has 17 residues.

The chain has TRBV27 and TRBJ2-1; TCRdb reports TRBD2, a call that lacks DNA to check it against. The germline CDR1 and CDR2 sequences are MNHEY and SMNVEV (reference sequence). The CDR3 extends over 14 amino acids. The CDR3 loop reads CASRLSGKGNEQFF.

This chain connects TRBV7-2 to TRBJ2-2. Germline V gives CDR1 SGHTA, CDR2 FQGNSA. The CDR3 sequence is 13 residues long. The CDR3: CASSRGYTGELFF.

The rearrangement joins TRBV27 to TRBJ2-7; the TCRdb D gene call, TRBD1, has no DNA to confirm it. The CDR3 has 15 amino acids. The germline CDR1 and CDR2 sequences are MNHEY and SMNVEV (reference sequence). The CDR3 reads CASSLTGTGGYEQYF.

The genes are TRBV12-3 or TRBV12-4 and TRBJ2-7. The CDR3 has 14 residues. CDR3 region: CASSLGSVSYEQYF.

The gene calls are TRBV20-1 and TRBJ1-4; TCRdb lists TRBD1, though no DNA is available to test this call. The CDR3 is made up of 16 amino acids. Germline V CDR1 and CDR2: DFQATT, SNEGSKA (reference sequence). CDR3 sequence: CSARVAGTATNEKLFF.

This chain links TRBV5-1 with TRBJ1-1; TCRdb reports TRBD1, a call that lacks DNA to check it against. Germline V gene data show CDR1 as SGHRS and CDR2 as YFSETQ. The CDR3 has 14 amino acids. The CDR3 region is CASSLSRAPGRAFF.

This rearrangement joins TRBV20-1 to TRBJ1-2; TCRdb's D call, TRBD1, is unchecked because there is no DNA. Germline CDR1 is DFQATT and CDR2 is SNEGSKA (reference sequence). The CDR3 is made up of 16 amino acids. CDR3 region: CSARRTGSAWVYGYTF.

V gene TRBV27 combines with J gene TRBJ2-3; TCRdb proposes TRBD2, but this gene call is untestable without DNA. CDR3 length: 15 residues. Per germline, CDR1 MNHEY and CDR2 SMNVEV (reference sequence). This CDR3 reads CATLRLAGETDTQYF.

V and J are TRBV20-1 and TRBJ2-1; lacking DNA, the TRBD2 call made by TCRdb goes unchecked. CDR1 is DFQATT, CDR2 SNEGSKA, per germline (reference sequence). The CDR3 contains 15 residues. Here the CDR3 reads CSAPVAGGPGNEQFF.

This chain links TRBV27 with TRBJ1-1. The CDR3 spans 14 residues. CDR1 and CDR2 (germline): MNHEY, SMNVEV (reference sequence). The CDR3 spells CASSLSLGYTEAFF.

The V call is TRBV25-1, the J call TRBJ1-1; with no DNA, the TCRdb D assignment of TRBD1 cannot be verified. The CDR3 is 13 residues long. The germline gives CDR1 MGHDK, CDR2 SYGVNS. The CDR3 loop is CASIPLGNTEAFF.

The CDR3 loop is CASSLSRTAQETQYF. The V call is TRBV27, the J call TRBJ2-5; the TCRdb D gene call, TRBD1, has no DNA to confirm it. The CDR3 covers 15 residues. Germline CDR1 reads MNHEY; CDR2 reads SMNVEV (reference sequence).

The V and J genes are TRBV2 and TRBJ2-7; absent DNA, TCRdb's TRBD1 call cannot be checked. CDR3 length: 13 residues. Germline-derived CDR1 and CDR2 are SNHLY and FYNNEI. The CDR3 region is CASSEEGAYEQYF.

The chain is built from TRBV6-5 and TRBJ2-7; TCRdb's D gene call, TRBD2, goes unchecked for lack of DNA. This CDR3 is built from 16 residues. In germline, CDR1 is MNHEY, CDR2 SVGAGI. The CDR3 here is CASSYGPPGPGNEQYF.